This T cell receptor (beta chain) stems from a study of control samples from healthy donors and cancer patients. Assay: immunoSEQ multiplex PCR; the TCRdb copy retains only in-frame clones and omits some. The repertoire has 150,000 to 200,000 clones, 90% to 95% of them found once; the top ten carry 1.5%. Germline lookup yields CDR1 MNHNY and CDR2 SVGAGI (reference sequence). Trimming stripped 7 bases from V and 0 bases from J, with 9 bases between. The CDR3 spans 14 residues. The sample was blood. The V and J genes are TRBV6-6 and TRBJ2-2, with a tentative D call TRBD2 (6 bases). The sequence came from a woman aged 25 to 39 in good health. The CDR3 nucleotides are TGTGCCAGCATCCGGGGGTCGAACACCGGGGAGCTGTTTTTT. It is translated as CASIRGSNTGELFF.